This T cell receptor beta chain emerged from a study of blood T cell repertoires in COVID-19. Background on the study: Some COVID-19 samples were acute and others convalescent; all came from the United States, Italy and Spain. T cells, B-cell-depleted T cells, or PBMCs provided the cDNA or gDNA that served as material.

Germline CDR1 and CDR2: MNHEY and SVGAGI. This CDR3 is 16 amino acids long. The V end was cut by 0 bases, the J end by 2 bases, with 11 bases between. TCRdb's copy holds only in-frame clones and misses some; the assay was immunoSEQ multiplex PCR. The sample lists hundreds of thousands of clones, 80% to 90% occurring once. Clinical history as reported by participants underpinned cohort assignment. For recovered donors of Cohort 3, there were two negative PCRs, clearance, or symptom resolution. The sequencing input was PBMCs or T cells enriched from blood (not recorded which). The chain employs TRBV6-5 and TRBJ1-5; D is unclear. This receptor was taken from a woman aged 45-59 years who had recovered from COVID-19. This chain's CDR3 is CASSYSKATGNQPQHF. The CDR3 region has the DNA TGTGCCAGCAGTTACTCGAAGGCCACAGGCAATCAGCCCCAGCATTTT.